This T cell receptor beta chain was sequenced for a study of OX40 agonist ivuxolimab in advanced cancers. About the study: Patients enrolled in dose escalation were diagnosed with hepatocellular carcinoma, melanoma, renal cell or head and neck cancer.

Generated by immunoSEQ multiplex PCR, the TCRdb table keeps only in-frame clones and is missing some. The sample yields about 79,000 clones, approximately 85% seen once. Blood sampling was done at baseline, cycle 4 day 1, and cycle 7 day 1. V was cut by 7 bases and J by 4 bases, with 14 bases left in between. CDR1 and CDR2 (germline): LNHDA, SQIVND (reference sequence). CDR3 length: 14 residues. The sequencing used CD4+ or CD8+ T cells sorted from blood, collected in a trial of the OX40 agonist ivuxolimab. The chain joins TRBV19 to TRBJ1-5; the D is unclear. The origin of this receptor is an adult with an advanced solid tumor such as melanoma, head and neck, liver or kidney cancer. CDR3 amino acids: CASNEPSRNQPQHF. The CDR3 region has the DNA TGTGCCAGTAACGAACCAAGTCGAAATCAGCCCCAGCATTTT.